This is a list of T cell receptor beta chains from one sample in a study of cytotoxic CD8 clonotypes in ibrutinib-treated CLL. Clones were read by immunoSEQ multiplex PCR, and TCRdb kept only the in-frame ones, dropping some. The sample contains over 150,000 clones, 55% to 85% of which appear only once. Specimen: PBMCs, collected after 24 months of ibrutinib treatment. These receptors were taken from a human donor with chronic lymphocytic leukemia. Both conserved end residues are part of each CDR3. Fields, in order: V gene, D gene, J gene, clone size, CDR3 protein, CDR3 DNA. The D gene is left open where the match is weak. Clone size appears in some rows only: once, few, many, or a class for an expanded clone.

V: TRBV25-1
D: .
J: TRBJ2-1
size: .
CDR3: CASSEYNEQFF
DNA: TGTGCCAGCAGTGAATACAATGAGCAGTTCTTC

V: TRBV7-8
D: TRBD1
J: TRBJ2-7
size: once
CDR3: CASSPGTGFSEQYF
DNA: TGTGCCAGCAGCCCCGGGACAGGGTTTAGCGAGCAGTACTTC

V: TRBV5-1
D: .
J: TRBJ2-1
size: few
CDR3: CASGRNLRNEQFF
DNA: TGCGCCAGCGGGAGGAACCTCCGAAATGAGCAGTTCTTC

V: TRBV6-1
D: TRBD1
J: TRBJ2-2
size: .
CDR3: CASSEIDRDSGELFF
DNA: TGTGCCAGCAGTGAAATAGACAGGGATTCCGGGGAGCTGTTTTTT

V: TRBV7-9
D: .
J: TRBJ2-3
size: .
CDR3: CASSSRIRDTQYF
DNA: TGTGCCAGCAGCTCACGGATCAGAGATACGCAGTATTTT

V: TRBV7-9
D: .
J: TRBJ1-2
size: once
CDR3: CASSLTRQGTYTYGYTF
DNA: TGTGCCAGCAGCCTCACTCGGCAGGGGACCTATACCTATGGCTACACCTTC

V: TRBV18
D: .
J: TRBJ2-1
size: .
CDR3: CASSPPRQTAYNEQFF
DNA: TGTGCCAGCTCACCACCGAGACAGACAGCTTACAATGAGCAGTTCTTC

V: TRBV9
D: .
J: TRBJ2-1
size: few
CDR3: CASSVLAHEQFF
DNA: TGTGCCAGCAGCGTCTTAGCCCATGAGCAGTTCTTC

V: TRBV9
D: .
J: TRBJ1-4
size: once
CDR3: CASSTGPLGKLFF
DNA: TGTGCCAGCAGCACGGGACCGCTCGGAAAACTGTTTTTT

V: TRBV19
D: TRBD1
J: TRBJ2-7
size: few
CDR3: CASSPGTGGISYEQYF
DNA: TGTGCCAGTAGTCCCGGGACAGGGGGAATCTCCTACGAGCAGTACTTC

V: TRBV2
D: .
J: TRBJ2-7
size: .
CDR3: CASSGSSSSYEQYF
DNA: TGTGCCAGCAGTGGATCTAGCAGCTCCTACGAGCAGTACTTC

V: TRBV7-3
D: TRBD2
J: TRBJ2-1
size: .
CDR3: CASSPTQAEGGEQFF
DNA: TGTGCCAGCAGCCCAACTCAAGCAGAGGGAGGGGAGCAGTTCTTC

V: TRBV4-1
D: .
J: TRBJ2-2
size: .
CDR3: CASSQDLLGGFTGELFF
DNA: TGCGCCAGCAGCCAAGATCTCCTGGGGGGATTCACCGGGGAGCTGTTTTTT

V: TRBV27
D: .
J: TRBJ2-5
size: .
CDR3: CASSHAMRETQYF
DNA: TGTGCCAGCAGTCACGCCATGAGGGAGACCCAGTACTTC

V: TRBV6-5
D: .
J: TRBJ2-2
size: .
CDR3: CASSRTVRTGELFF
DNA: TGTGCCAGCAGCCGGACAGTGAGGACCGGGGAGCTGTTTTTT

V: TRBV5-1
D: TRBD1
J: TRBJ1-1
size: .
CDR3: CASSLLDRAFEAFF
DNA: TGCGCCAGCAGCTTGTTGGACAGGGCCTTTGAGGCTTTCTTT

V: TRBV2
D: .
J: TRBJ2-5
size: .
CDR3: CASSGNGNQETQYF
DNA: TGTGCCAGCAGTGGAAACGGGAACCAAGAGACCCAGTACTTC

V: TRBV30
D: .
J: TRBJ1-2
size: few
CDR3: CAWSADRNYGYTF
DNA: TGTGCCTGGAGCGCCGACAGGAACTATGGCTACACCTTC

V: TRBV6-5
D: TRBD2
J: TRBJ2-7
size: .
CDR3: CASSRVSGVYEQYF
DNA: TGTGCCAGCAGCCGCGTTAGCGGGGTCTACGAGCAGTACTTC

V: TRBV7-2
D: TRBD1
J: TRBJ1-3
size: .
CDR3: CASSSTQGAGNTIYF
DNA: TGTGCCAGCAGCTCAACGCAGGGGGCCGGAAACACCATATATTTT

V: TRBV6-1
D: .
J: TRBJ1-1
size: .
CDR3: CASSEWSGSEAFF
DNA: TGTGCCAGCAGTGAATGGTCTGGTTCTGAAGCTTTCTTT

V: TRBV15
D: .
J: TRBJ2-3
size: .
CDR3: CATSRGQGTDTQYF
DNA: TGTGCCACCAGCAGAGGTCAGGGAACAGATACGCAGTATTTT

V: TRBV4-3
D: TRBD1
J: TRBJ1-4
size: .
CDR3: CASSQNVGGASNEKLFF
DNA: TGCGCCAGCAGCCAAAACGTAGGGGGCGCGTCTAATGAAAAACTGTTTTTT

V: TRBV18
D: TRBD2
J: TRBJ2-7
size: .
CDR3: CASSPMGGDHEQYF
DNA: TGTGCCAGCTCACCAATGGGGGGGGACCACGAGCAGTACTTC

V: TRBV5-1
D: TRBD1
J: TRBJ2-2
size: few
CDR3: CASSLVQGAVGELFF
DNA: TGCGCCAGCAGCTTGGTGCAGGGGGCTGTCGGGGAGCTGTTTTTT

V: TRBV7-2
D: .
J: TRBJ1-2
size: few
CDR3: CATSGRGYGYTF
DNA: TGTGCCACCTCGGGGCGCGGGTATGGCTACACCTTC

V: TRBV13
D: .
J: TRBJ2-7
size: .
CDR3: CASSFQQGYEQYF
DNA: TGTGCCAGCAGCTTCCAACAGGGTTACGAGCAGTACTTC

V: TRBV30
D: .
J: TRBJ2-3
size: few
CDR3: CAWSVRNPDTQYF
DNA: TGTGCCTGGAGTGTACGGAATCCAGATACGCAGTATTTT

V: TRBV19
D: .
J: TRBJ2-7
size: .
CDR3: CASNPTGDRAYEQYF
DNA: TGTGCCAGTAATCCAACGGGGGACAGAGCCTACGAGCAGTACTTC

V: TRBV10-3
D: .
J: TRBJ1-1
size: .
CDR3: CAISETGNTEAFF
DNA: TGTGCCATCAGTGAGACAGGAAACACTGAAGCTTTCTTT

V: TRBV7-2
D: TRBD2
J: TRBJ2-7
size: .
CDR3: CASSLRGSSGSTYEQYF
DNA: TGTGCCAGCAGCTTACGGGGCTCTAGCGGGAGTACCTACGAGCAGTACTTC

V: TRBV18
D: .
J: TRBJ2-7
size: .
CDR3: CASSLIRDLGSYEQYF
DNA: TGTGCCAGCTCACTGATCCGGGACTTGGGGTCCTACGAGCAGTACTTC

V: TRBV9
D: TRBD2
J: TRBJ2-1
size: few
CDR3: CASSVSTSDYEQFF
DNA: TGTGCCAGCAGCGTCAGCACTAGCGACTATGAGCAGTTCTTC